The source of this T cell receptor (beta chain) is a study of cytomegalovirus exposure and HLA in healthy donors. The PCR ran on 60 Vbeta and 13 Jbeta primers. Measured with immunoSEQ multiplex PCR; TCRdb has only the in-frame clones, and not every one. This table holds 100,000 or so clones, 15% found once. Overall study findings and caveats: Generally TCR sequences proved uncommon, though certain public TCRs appeared in numerous donors.

Notes on this clone: Its antigen is currently unknown.

Sequencing used PBMCs. This clonotype was sampled from a female donor in good health and CMV-seronegative.

The CDR3 spells CAWSVQGGAKLFF. The CDR3 nucleotides read TGTGCCTGGAGTGTACAGGGGGGGGCAAAACTGTTTTTT. This chain uses TRBV30 with TRBJ1-4; TRBD1 matches at 8 bases. V lost 0 bases, J lost 10 bases, and 4 bases stayed unmatched. This CDR3 has 13 amino acids. Looked up from germline, CDR1 is GTSNPN and CDR2 is SVGIG (reference sequence). The whole variable domain, remainder taken from reference TRBV30 and TRBJ1-4, is SQTIHQWPATLVQPVGSPLSLECTVEGTSNPNLYWYRQAAGRGLQLLFYSVGIGQISSEVPQNLSASRPQDRQFILSSKKLLLSDSGFYLCAWSVQGGAKLFFGSGTQLSVL.